The next 28 T cell receptor beta chains were all read from a single sample in a study of hypomethylating agent response in myelodysplastic syndrome. Sequencing used immunoSEQ multiplex PCR; TCRdb keeps in-frame clones, though not all of them. This table holds 4,000 to 5,500 clones, roughly 80% found once. The sequencing used bone marrow, collected before or after starting hypomethylating agent treatment for myelodysplastic syndrome (not recorded which). These receptors were obtained from a human donor with myelodysplastic syndrome.

The rearrangement links TRBV5-6 to TRBJ2-7, with 15 nucleotides matching TRBD2. Germline CDR1 reads SGHDT; CDR2 reads YYEEEE. The CDR3 consists of 15 residues. V shed 5 bases, J shed 7 bases, and the junction held 7 bases outside the gene matches. CDR3 residues: CASRTGLAGGWEQYF. The CDR3, as DNA: TGTGCCAGCAGAACAGGACTAGCGGGAGGGTGGGAGCAGTACTTC. The complete variable domain, with remaining parts taken from reference TRBV5-6 and TRBJ2-7, reads DAGVTQSPTHLIKTRGQQVTLRCSPKSGHDTVSWYQQALGQGPQFIFQYYEEEERQRGNFPDRFSGHQFPNYSSELNVNALLLGDSALYLCASRTGLAGGWEQYFGPGTRLTVT.

V is TRBV9 and J is TRBJ2-1; D unresolved. The length of the CDR3 is 13 residues. Between the trimmed V and J ends, which lost 4 bases and 9 bases, there was a span of 14 bases. Germline V gene lookup returns CDR1 SGDLS and CDR2 YYNGEE. The CDR3 protein is CASSPSRKGEQFF. The CDR3 DNA reads as TGTGCCAGCAGCCCAAGTAGGAAAGGTGAGCAGTTCTTC.

The rearrangement uses TRBV6-6 and TRBJ2-2, with a possible D match to TRBD2 (6 bases). Between the trimmed V and J ends, which lost 11 bases and 7 bases, there was a span of 14 bases. CDR3 size: 12 residues. Looked up from germline, CDR1 is MNHNY and CDR2 is SVGAGI (reference sequence). The CDR3 coding sequence is TGTGCCGCCGTTCGGGGGAGCGGGGAGCTGTTTTTT. Translating gives CAAVRGSGELFF.

The chain combines TRBV28 with TRBJ1-5; possible D gene TRBD1, 6 bases. There are 16 residues in the CDR3. Germline CDR1 MDHEN, CDR2 SYDVKM. Deletions cut 3 bases from V and 6 bases from J, with 18 bases between. The CDR3, as DNA: TGTGCCAGCAGTTTCTTTCCGCACAGGGCTGGTCAGCCCCAGCATTTT. Its translation: CASSFFPHRAGQPQHF.

The V call is TRBV21-1, the J call TRBJ1-2; the D segment call TRBD1 is taken from the table without a DNA check. TRBV21-1 is recorded as a pseudogene. CDR3 size: 17 residues. CDR3 loop: CASSSPRKTGKSYGYTF. CDR3 nucleotides: TGTGCCAGCAGCTCACCCCGGAAGACAGGGAAGTCGTATGGCTACACCTTC.

The CDR3 is CATSREFSYEQYF. Written as DNA, the CDR3 is TGTGCCACCAGCAGAGAGTTTAGCTACGAGCAGTACTTC. The chain couples TRBV15 to TRBJ2-7; no reliable D call. Germline V gene sequence: CDR1 LNHNV, CDR2 YYDKDF (reference sequence). This CDR3 comprises 13 residues. Trimming pared 0 bases from V and 3 bases from J, leaving 6 bases between.

The V gene is TRBV15, the J gene TRBJ1-2, with a tentative D call TRBD1 (5 bases). From germline, CDR1 is LNHNV and CDR2 YYDKDF (reference sequence). The V end was cut by 0 bases, the J end by 4 bases, with 12 bases between. The CDR3 is 15 amino acids. CDR3 DNA sequence: TGTGCCACCAGCAGAGAGGGACGTGCTGTCTATGGCTACACCTTC. Amino acids: CATSREGRAVYGYTF.

The chain couples TRBV27 to TRBJ1-5; a possible D gene is TRBD1 (6 bases). The CDR3 runs 17 residues. Trimming cost V 5 bases and J 1 base, with 18 bases left between them. Per germline, CDR1 MNHEY and CDR2 SMNVEV (reference sequence). CDR3 DNA: TGTGCCAGCAGTCGTACCCGGGTGGGGGCGAGCAATCAGCCCCAGCATTTT. Amino acids: CASSRTRVGASNQPQHF.

The genes are TRBV27 and TRBJ2-6, with 7 bases aligning to TRBD1. V shed 2 bases, J shed 4 bases, and the junction held 5 bases outside the gene matches. This CDR3 has 16 residues. Germline CDR1 reads MNHEY; CDR2 reads SMNVEV (reference sequence). This chain's CDR3 is CASSLNRGSGANVLTF. CDR3 bases: TGTGCCAGCAGTTTAAACAGGGGTTCGGGGGCCAACGTCCTGACTTTC. Using reference TRBV27 and TRBJ2-6 for the parts outside the CDR3, the full variable domain is EAQVTQNPRYLITVTGKKLTVTCSQNMNHEYMSWYRQDPGLGLRQIYYSMNVEVTDKGDVPEGYKVSRKEKRNFPLILESPSPNQTSLYFCASSLNRGSGANVLTFGAGSRLTVL.

The V and J genes are TRBV19 and TRBJ2-5; 7 nucleotides match TRBD1. V dropped 4 bases and J dropped 11; count of bases not matched to a gene: 7. Germline V lookup: CDR1 LNHDA, CDR2 SQIVND (reference sequence). CDR3 length: 12 residues. DNA for the CDR3: TGTGCCAGTAGTAGACAGGGTGACGTGCAGTACTTC. Translating gives CASSRQGDVQYF.

V and J are TRBV7-9 and TRBJ1-2, with D unresolved. CDR1 and CDR2 (germline): SEHNR, FQNEAQ (reference sequence). The CDR3 consists of 14 residues. V lost 4 bases, J lost 2 bases, and 11 bases lay in between. The CDR3 DNA reads TGTGCCAGCAGCTCCCGGGCCTCCAACTATGGCTACACCTTC. Translating it yields CASSSRASNYGYTF.

V is TRBV27 and J is TRBJ2-5, with 14 bases aligning to TRBD2. Germline values: CDR1 MNHEY, CDR2 SMNVEV (reference sequence). The CDR3 totals 20 residues. Trimming at V came to 5 bases and at J to 2 bases, leaving 16 bases not matched to a gene. Here the CDR3 DNA reads TGTGCCAGCAGTCCCCGATTCCGCCGACTAGCGGGAGGGCCTCAAGAGACCCAGTACTTC. Its translation is CASSPRFRRLAGGPQETQYF.

The chain combines TRBV4-1 with TRBJ1-3, with D possibly being TRBD1 (5 bases). V lost 4 bases and J 0 bases, leaving 13 bases between the germline ends. Germline V lookup: CDR1 MGHRA, CDR2 YSYEKL. The CDR3 loop spans 16 amino acids. In nucleotides, the CDR3 is TGCGCCAGCAGCCGCGACGACAGCAACTCTGGAAACACCATATATTTT. Residues: CASSRDDSNSGNTIYF.

The chain recombines TRBV5-1 with TRBJ2-1; 7 bases map to TRBD2. The CDR3 consists of 14 residues. Germline CDR1 is SGHRS and CDR2 is YFSETQ. The V segment lost 4 bases and the J segment 7 bases; nucleotides outside the gene matches: 8. For the CDR3, the DNA is TGCGCCAGCAGCGGGAGGGCCTTCCCGAATGAGCAGTTCTTC. Protein: CASSGRAFPNEQFF.

The V and J genes are TRBV28 and TRBJ2-3, with a weak D call TRBD2 (6 bases). Trimming shortened V by 6 bases and J by 1 base, and 17 bases separated the two germline ends. The CDR3 covers 16 residues. In germline, CDR1 is MDHEN, CDR2 SYDVKM. The CDR3: CASSGARLGGTDTQYF. The CDR3 DNA sequence: TGTGCCAGCAGCGGGGCCAGACTAGGGGGCACAGATACGCAGTATTTT.

This chain connects TRBV28 to TRBJ2-2, with D maybe TRBD1 (5 bases). CDR1 is MDHEN, CDR2 SYDVKM, per germline. Trimming removed 6 bases at V and 5 bases at J, with 10 bases between. The CDR3 has 13 amino acids. DNA for the CDR3: TGTGCCAGCAGCTTAAGGGGTACCGGGGAGCTGTTTTTT. It translates to CASSLRGTGELFF.

The chain links TRBV30 to TRBJ1-2; D remains unclear. Germline V gene data show CDR1 as GTSNPN and CDR2 as SVGIG (reference sequence). The CDR3 is made up of 12 amino acids. V lost 2 bases and J 8 bases, leaving 12 bases between the germline ends. The CDR3 DNA reads as TGTGCCTGGAGTACCCGTCTGGTCGGCTACACCTTC. Translated, it gives CAWSTRLVGYTF.

The chain is built from TRBV4-1 and TRBJ1-1; 7 nucleotides align to TRBD1. The CDR3 spans 14 residues. CDR1 is MGHRA, CDR2 YSYEKL, per germline. The ends lost 2 bases at V and 5 bases at J; junction bases unmatched: 5. The DNA of the CDR3 is TGCGCCAGCAGCCAAAAGGGGGCAGAAACTGAAGCTTTCTTT. Protein product: CASSQKGAETEAFF.

V and J are TRBV11-2 and TRBJ2-7; 8 nucleotides agree with TRBD1. V was clipped by 1 base and J by 2 bases; unmatched bases: 4. The CDR3 runs 15 residues. Per germline, CDR1 SGHAT and CDR2 FQNNGV. The CDR3 sequence is CASSLVQGAPYEQYF. The CDR3 DNA is TGTGCCAGCAGCTTAGTCCAGGGGGCACCCTACGAGCAGTACTTC.

This clone appeared a single time. The gene calls are TRBV30 and TRBJ1-6; D might be TRBD1 (6 bases). CDR3 length: 13 residues. Germline V gene data show CDR1 as GTSNPN and CDR2 as SVGIG (reference sequence). The V end was cut by 4 bases, the J end by 9 bases, with 13 bases between. The CDR3 region is CAWTTSGASPLHF. The CDR3 DNA sequence: TGTGCCTGGACTACCTCAGGGGCTTCACCCCTCCACTTT.

The chain links TRBV27 to TRBJ2-1; 10 positions agree with TRBD2. J was trimmed by 8 bases and V by 4 bases; bases with no gene match: 11. Germline CDR1 MNHEY, CDR2 SMNVEV (reference sequence). The CDR3 contains 16 residues. This chain's CDR3 is CASSSILAGKGYEQFF. The DNA for the CDR3 is TGTGCCAGCAGTTCGATACTAGCGGGAAAAGGTTATGAGCAGTTCTTC.

This clone has more than one count but fewer than ten. The chain couples TRBV30 to TRBJ1-3, with a weak D call TRBD1 (5 bases). The CDR3 runs 16 residues. CDR1 is GTSNPN and CDR2 is SVGIG in the germline V gene (reference sequence). The germline V and J ends were trimmed by 4 bases and 6 bases, with 22 bases remaining between them. The DNA for the CDR3 is TGTGCCTGGACCCCGCGCCTTTGGGGCAATGAAAACACCATATATTTT. This encodes CAWTPRLWGNENTIYF.

This chain uses TRBV5-6 with TRBJ2-7, with 11 bases aligning to TRBD2. V shed 0 bases and J 9 bases; nucleotides not matched to a gene: 14. This CDR3 contains 17 residues. Germline V gene sequence: CDR1 SGHDT, CDR2 YYEEEE. In DNA, the CDR3 is TGTGCCAGCAGCTTGGCCTCGACTAGCGGGATTGCGCGGGGGCAGTACTTC. It translates to CASSLASTSGIARGQYF.

As concerns this clone: At one of its ends the junction is not consistent with the germline gene, which may arise from a read error. This rearrangement joins TRBV5-1 to TRBJ1-1, with a possible D match to TRBD1 (6 bases). Germline V gives CDR1 SGHRS, CDR2 YFSETQ. This CDR3 comprises 11 residues. CDR3 region: CASSRDTEAFF. CDR3 bases: TGCGCCAGCAGCCGGGACACGGAAGCTTTCTTT. The full variable domain, with the rest looked up from reference TRBV5-1 and TRBJ1-1, is KAGVTQTPRYLIKTRGQQVTLSCSPISGHRSVSWYQQTPGQGLQFLFEYFSETQRNKGNFPGRFSGRQFSNSRSEMNVSTLELGDSALYLCASSRDTEAFFGQGTRLTVV.

This clone is a singleton in its sample. The V call is TRBV5-1, the J call TRBJ2-1; D not resolved. Germline-derived CDR1 and CDR2 are SGHRS and YFSETQ. Deletions cut 7 bases from V and 3 bases from J, with 5 bases between. The CDR3 covers 11 residues. CDR3 nucleotides: TGCGCCAGCGGGGACTACAATGAGCAGTTCTTC. The encoded protein is CASGDYNEQFF.

The chain carries TRBV19 and TRBJ2-1; D unclear. V lost 8 bases and J lost 0, with 14 bases in between. In germline, CDR1 is LNHDA, CDR2 SQIVND (reference sequence). The length of the CDR3 is 15 residues. CDR3 loop: CASSLSRSSYNEQFF. The CDR3 DNA is TGTGCCAGTTCTCTTTCCAGGAGCTCCTACAATGAGCAGTTCTTC.

The rearrangement uses TRBV28 and TRBJ1-2; D is uncertain. The germline gives CDR1 MDHEN, CDR2 SYDVKM. The CDR3 length is 14 residues. The V and J ends lost 6 bases and 0 bases respectively, with 11 bases between them. The chain's CDR3 is CASSLGSPNYGYTF. Here the CDR3 DNA reads TGTGCCAGCAGCCTCGGGTCTCCTAACTATGGCTACACCTTC.

This clone has more than one count but fewer than ten. The chain is built from TRBV6-1 and TRBJ2-7, with TRBD2 identical over 8 bases. The CDR3 totals 15 residues. The germline V gene has CDR1 MNHNS and CDR2 SASEGT. With 10 bases clipped from V and 5 bases from J, the junction kept 16 bases outside the gene matches. The CDR3 nucleotides read TGTGCCACCATACGGATCAGCGGGAGTAGCAACGAGCAGTACTTC. Amino acid sequence: CATIRISGSSNEQYF.